This T cell receptor (beta chain) was identified during a study of human T cells and chemical hapten exposure. Regarding the study as a whole: Expanded TCRs showed more large CDR3 clusters than pre-sensitization or healthy control sets.

Stated time point: patch test 2, 6 weeks after DPC sensitization. Described treatment: therapeutic diphenylcyclopropenone sensitization with weekly scalp DPC. Total RNA was isolated from whole blood that had not been fractionated. For the library, individual cDNA molecules each received unique molecular identifiers. TCRdb re-called the RACE reads through MiXCR, storing one row per CDR3 protein. The repertoire holds under 450,000 distinct CDR3 sequences, with about 6% as singletons. In regard to this clonotype: Its antigen is currently unknown.

Sequencing was performed on whole blood, taken in connection with sensitization to the hapten diphenylcyclopropenone (DPC). The receptor comes from a woman under 30 with alopecia areata. Some clones in this sample may be carry-over from other donors' samples.

This CDR3 is CASSLSGIPGDNEQFF. As DNA, the CDR3 is TGTGCCAGCAGTTTATCTGGCATCCCAGGAGACAATGAGCAGTTCTTC. The rearrangement uses TRBV27 and TRBJ2-1; D not resolved. CDR3 size: 16 residues. Germline V lookup: CDR1 MNHEY, CDR2 SMNVEV (reference sequence). The V end was cut by 0 bases, the J end by 5 bases, with 14 bases between.